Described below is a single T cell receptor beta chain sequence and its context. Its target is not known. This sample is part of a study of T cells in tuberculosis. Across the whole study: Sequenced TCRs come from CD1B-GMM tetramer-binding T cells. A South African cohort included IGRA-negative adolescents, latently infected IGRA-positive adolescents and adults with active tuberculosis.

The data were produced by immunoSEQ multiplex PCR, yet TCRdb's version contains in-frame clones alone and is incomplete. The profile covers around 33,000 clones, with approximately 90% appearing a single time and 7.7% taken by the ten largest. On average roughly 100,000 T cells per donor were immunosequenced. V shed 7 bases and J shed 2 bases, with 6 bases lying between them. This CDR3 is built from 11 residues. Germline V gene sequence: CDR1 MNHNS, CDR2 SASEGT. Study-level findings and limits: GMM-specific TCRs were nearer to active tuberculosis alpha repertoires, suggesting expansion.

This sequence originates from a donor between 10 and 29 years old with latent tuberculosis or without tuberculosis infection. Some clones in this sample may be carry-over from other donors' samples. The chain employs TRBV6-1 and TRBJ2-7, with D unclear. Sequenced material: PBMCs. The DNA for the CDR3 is TGTGCCAGCACCTCAGCCTACGAGCAGTACTTC. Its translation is CASTSAYEQYF.